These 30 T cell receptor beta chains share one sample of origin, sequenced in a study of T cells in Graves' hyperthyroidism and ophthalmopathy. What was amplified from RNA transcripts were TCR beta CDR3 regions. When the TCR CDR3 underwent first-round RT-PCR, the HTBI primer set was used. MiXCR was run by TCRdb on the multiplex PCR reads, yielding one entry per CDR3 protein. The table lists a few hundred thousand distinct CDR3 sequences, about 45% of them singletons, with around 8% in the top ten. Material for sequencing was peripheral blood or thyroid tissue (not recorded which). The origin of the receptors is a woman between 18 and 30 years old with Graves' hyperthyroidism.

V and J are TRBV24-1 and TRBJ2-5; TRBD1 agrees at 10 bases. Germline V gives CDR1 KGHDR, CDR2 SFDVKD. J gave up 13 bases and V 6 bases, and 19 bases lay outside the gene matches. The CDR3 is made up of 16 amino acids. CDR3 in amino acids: CATSTTGTGVPDTRYF. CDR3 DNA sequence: TGTGCCACCAGTACTACCGGGACAGGGGTCCCAGATACGCGGTACTTC.

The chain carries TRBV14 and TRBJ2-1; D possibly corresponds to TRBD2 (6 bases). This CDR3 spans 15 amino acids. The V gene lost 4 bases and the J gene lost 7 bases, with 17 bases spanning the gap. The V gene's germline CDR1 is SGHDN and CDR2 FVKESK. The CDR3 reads CASSRGDVGGNEQFF. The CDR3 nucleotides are TGTGCCAGCAGCCGGGGGGACGTTGGCGGGAATGAGCAGTTCTTC.

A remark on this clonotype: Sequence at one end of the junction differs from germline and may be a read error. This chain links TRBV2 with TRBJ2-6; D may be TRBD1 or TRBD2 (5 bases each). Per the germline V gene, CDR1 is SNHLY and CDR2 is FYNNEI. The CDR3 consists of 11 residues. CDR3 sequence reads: CASRGDNVLTF. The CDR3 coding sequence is TGTGCCAGCAGGGGGGACAACGTCCTGACTTTC.

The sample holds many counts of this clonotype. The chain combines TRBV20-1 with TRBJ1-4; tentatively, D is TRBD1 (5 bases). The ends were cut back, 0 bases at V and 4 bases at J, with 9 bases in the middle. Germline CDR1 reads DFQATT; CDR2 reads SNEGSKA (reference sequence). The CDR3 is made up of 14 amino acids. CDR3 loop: CSAREEQVNEKLFF. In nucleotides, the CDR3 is TGCAGTGCTAGAGAGGAACAGGTTAATGAAAAACTGTTTTTT.

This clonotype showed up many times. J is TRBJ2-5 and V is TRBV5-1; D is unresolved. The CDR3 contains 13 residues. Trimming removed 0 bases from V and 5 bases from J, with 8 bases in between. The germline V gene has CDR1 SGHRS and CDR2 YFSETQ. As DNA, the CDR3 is TGCGCCAGCAGCTTGGGGAATGAGGAGACCCAGTACTTC. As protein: CASSLGNEETQYF.

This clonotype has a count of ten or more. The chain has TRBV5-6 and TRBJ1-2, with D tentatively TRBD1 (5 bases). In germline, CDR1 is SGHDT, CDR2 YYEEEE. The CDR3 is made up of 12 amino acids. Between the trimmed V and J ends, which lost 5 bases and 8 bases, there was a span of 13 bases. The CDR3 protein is CASSRQGPGYTF. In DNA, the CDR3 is TGTGCCAGCAGTCGGCAGGGCCCAGGCTACACCTTC.

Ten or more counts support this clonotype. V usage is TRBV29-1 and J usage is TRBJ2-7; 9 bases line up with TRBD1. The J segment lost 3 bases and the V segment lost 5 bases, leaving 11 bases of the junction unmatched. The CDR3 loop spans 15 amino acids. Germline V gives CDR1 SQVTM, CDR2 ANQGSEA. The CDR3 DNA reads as TGCAGCGTTAGGGGCCTAACAGGGGGCAACTACGAGCAGTACTTC. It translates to CSVRGLTGGNYEQYF.

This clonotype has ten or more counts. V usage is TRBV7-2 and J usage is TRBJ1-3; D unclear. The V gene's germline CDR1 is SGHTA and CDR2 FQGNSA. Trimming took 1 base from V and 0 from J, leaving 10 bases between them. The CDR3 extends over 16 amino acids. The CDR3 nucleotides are TGTGCCAGCAGCTTAGAAATAGGGTTCTCTGGAAACACCATATATTTT. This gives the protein CASSLEIGFSGNTIYF.

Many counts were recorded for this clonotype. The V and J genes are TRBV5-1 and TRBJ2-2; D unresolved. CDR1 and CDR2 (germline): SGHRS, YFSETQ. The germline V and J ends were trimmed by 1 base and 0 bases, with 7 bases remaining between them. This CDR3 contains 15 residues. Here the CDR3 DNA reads TGCGCCAGCAGCTTGTCCACGTCGAACACCGGGGAGCTGTTTTTT. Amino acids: CASSLSTSNTGELFF.

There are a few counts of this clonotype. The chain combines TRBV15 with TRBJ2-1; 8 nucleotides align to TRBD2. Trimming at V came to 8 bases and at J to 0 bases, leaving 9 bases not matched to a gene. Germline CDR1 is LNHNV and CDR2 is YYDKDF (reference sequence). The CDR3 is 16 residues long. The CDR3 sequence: CATSRGSGVSYNEQFF. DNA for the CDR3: TGTGCCACCTCCCGGGGTAGCGGGGTCTCCTACAATGAGCAGTTCTTC. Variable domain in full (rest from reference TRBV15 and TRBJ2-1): DAMVIQNPRYQVTQFGKPVTLSCSQTLNHNVMYWYQQKSSQAPKLLFHYYDKDFNNEADTPDNFQSRRPNTSFCFLDIRSPGLGDTAMYLCATSRGSGVSYNEQFFGPGTRLTVL.

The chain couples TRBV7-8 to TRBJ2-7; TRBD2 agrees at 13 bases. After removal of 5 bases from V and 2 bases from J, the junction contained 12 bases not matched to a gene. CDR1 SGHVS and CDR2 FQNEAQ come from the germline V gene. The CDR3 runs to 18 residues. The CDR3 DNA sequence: TGTGCCAGCAGCGTCGGTTGGACTAGCGGGAGTGCAACCTACGAGCAGTACTTC. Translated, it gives CASSVGWTSGSATYEQYF.

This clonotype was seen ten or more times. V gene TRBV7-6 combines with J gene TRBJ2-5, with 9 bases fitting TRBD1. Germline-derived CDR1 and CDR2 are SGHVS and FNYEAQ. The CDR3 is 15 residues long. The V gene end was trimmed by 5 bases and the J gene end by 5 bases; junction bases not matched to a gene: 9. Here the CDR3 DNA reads TGTGCCAGCAGCAAACGGGACAGGGTAGGGGAGACCCAGTACTTC. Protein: CASSKRDRVGETQYF. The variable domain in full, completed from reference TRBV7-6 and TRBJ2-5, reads GAGVSQSPRYKVTKRGQDVALRCDPISGHVSLYWYRQALGQGPEFLTYFNYEAQQDKSGLPNDRFSAERPEGSISTLTIQRTEQRDSAMYRCASSKRDRVGETQYFGPGTRLLVL.

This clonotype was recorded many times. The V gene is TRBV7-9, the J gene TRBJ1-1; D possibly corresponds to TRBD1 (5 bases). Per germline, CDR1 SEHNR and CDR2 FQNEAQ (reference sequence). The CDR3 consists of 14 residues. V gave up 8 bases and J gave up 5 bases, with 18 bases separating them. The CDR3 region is CASLRAGGRTEAFF. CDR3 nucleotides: TGTGCCAGCTTGAGAGCTGGGGGGAGGACTGAAGCTTTCTTT.

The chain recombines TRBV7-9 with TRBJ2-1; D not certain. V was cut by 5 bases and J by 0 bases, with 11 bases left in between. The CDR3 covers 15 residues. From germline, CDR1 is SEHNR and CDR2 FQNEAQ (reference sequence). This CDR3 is CASSVSIFSYNEQFF. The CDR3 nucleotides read TGTGCCAGCAGCGTCAGCATCTTCTCCTACAATGAGCAGTTCTTC.

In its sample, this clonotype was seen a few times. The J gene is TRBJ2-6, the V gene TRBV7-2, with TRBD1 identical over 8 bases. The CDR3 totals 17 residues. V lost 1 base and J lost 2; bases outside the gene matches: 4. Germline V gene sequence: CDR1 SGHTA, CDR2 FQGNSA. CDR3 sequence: CASSLDQGATGANVLTF. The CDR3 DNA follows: TGTGCCAGCAGCTTAGACCAGGGGGCTACTGGGGCCAACGTCCTGACTTTC.

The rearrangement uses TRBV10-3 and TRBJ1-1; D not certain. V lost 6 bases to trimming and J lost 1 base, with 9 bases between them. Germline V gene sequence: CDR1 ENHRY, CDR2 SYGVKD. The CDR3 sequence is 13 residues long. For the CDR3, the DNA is TGTGCCATCAGGGCCTCCTCGAACACTGAAGCTTTCTTT. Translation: CAIRASSNTEAFF.

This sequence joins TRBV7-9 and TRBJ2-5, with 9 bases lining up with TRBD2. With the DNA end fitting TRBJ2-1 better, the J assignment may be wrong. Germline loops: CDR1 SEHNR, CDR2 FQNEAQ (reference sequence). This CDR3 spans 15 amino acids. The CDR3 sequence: CASSLSGGLGNEQFF. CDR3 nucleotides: TGTGCCAGCAGCCTTAGCGGGGGACTAGGGAATGAGCAGTTCTTC.

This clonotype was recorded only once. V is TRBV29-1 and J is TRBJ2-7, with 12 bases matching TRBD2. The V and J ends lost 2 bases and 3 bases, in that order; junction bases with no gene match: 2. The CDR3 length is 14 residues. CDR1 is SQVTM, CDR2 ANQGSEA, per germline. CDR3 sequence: CSVEPGLAGYEQYF. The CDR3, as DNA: TGCAGCGTTGAACCGGGACTAGCGGGCTACGAGCAGTACTTC.

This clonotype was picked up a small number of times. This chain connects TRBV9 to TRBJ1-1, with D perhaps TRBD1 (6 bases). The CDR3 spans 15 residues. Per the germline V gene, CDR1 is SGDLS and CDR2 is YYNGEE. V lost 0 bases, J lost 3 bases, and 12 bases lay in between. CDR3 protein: CASSVEGGMYTEAFF. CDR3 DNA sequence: TGTGCCAGCAGCGTAGAGGGGGGGATGTACACTGAAGCTTTCTTT.

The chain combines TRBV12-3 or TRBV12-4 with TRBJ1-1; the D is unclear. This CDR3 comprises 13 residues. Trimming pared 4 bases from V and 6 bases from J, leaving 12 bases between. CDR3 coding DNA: TGTGCCAGCAGTTATTTGTGGACGGCTGAAGCTTTCTTT. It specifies CASSYLWTAEAFF.

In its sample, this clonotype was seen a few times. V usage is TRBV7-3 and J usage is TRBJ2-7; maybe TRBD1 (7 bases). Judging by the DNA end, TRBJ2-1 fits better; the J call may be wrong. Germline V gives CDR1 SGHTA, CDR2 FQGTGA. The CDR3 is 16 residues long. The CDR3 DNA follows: TGTGCCAGCAGCTTAGGCGGGACAGCCGTCTACAATGAGCAGTTCTTC. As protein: CASSLGGTAVYNEQFF.

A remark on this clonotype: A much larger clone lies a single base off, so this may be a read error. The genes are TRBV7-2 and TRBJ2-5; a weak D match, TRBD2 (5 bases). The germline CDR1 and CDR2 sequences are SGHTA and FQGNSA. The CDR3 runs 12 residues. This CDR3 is CANSGYRETQYF. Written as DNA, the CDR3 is TGTGCCAACAGCGGATATAGGGAGACCCAGTACTTC.

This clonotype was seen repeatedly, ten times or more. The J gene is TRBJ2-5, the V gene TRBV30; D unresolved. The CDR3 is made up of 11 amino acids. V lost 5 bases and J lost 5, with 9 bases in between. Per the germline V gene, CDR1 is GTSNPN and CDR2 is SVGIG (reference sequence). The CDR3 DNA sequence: TGTGCCTGGTTAGGTATGGAGACCCAGTACTTC. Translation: CAWLGMETQYF.

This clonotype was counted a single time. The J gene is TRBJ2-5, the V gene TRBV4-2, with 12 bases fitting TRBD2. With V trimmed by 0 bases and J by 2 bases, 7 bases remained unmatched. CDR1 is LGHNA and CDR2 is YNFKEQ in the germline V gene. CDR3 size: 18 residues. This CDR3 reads CASSQEWRLAGGQETQYF. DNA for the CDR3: TGTGCCAGCAGCCAAGAATGGAGGCTAGCGGGAGGGCAAGAGACCCAGTACTTC.

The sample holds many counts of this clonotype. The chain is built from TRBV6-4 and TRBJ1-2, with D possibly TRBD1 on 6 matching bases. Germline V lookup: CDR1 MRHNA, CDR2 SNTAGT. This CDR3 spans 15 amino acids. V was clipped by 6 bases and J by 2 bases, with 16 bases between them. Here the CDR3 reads CASSARAGDNYGYTF. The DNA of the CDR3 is TGTGCCAGCAGCGCCCGGGCAGGGGACAACTATGGCTACACCTTC.

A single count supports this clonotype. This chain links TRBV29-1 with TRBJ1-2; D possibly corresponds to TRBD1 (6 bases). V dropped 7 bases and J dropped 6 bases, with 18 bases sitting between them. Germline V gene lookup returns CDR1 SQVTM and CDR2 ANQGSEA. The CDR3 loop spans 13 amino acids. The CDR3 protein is CSAPGRDINGYTF. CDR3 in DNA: TGCAGCGCCCCCGGGAGGGACATTAATGGCTACACCTTC.

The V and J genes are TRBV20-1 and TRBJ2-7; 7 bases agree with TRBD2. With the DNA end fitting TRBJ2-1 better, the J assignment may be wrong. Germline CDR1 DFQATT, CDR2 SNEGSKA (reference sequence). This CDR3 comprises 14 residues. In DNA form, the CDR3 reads TGCAGTGCTAGGGAAGCGGGGTTACCCCTTCAGCAGTTCTTC. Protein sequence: CSAREAGLPLQQFF.

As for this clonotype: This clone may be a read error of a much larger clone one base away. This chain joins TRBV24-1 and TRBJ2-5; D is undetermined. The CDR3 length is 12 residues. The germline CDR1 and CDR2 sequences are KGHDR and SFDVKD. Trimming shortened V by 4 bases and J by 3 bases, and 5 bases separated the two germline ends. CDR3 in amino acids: CATSESEETQYF. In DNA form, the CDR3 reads TGTGCCACCAGTGAATCAGAAGAGACCCAGTACTTC.

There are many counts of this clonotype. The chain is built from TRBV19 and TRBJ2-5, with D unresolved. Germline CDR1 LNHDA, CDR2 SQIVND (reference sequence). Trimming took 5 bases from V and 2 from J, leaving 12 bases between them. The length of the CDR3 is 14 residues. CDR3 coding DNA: TGTGCCAGTAGTCATGGGGTTGGGCAAGAGACCCAGTACTTC. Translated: CASSHGVGQETQYF.

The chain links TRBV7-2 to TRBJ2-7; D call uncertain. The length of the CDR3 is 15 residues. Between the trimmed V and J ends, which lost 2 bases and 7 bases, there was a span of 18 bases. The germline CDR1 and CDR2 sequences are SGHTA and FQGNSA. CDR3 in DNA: TGTGCCAGCAGCTTAACTGAGACGGGCTACAATGAGCAGTACTTC. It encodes CASSLTETGYNEQYF.